This TCR beta chain is drawn from a study of T cells after yellow fever vaccination. Points from the study as a whole: From the bulk population, abundant clonotypes could contaminate and appear within FACS-sorted repertoires.

From germline, CDR1 is GTSNPN and CDR2 SVGIG (reference sequence). The CDR3 is made up of 14 amino acids. V dropped 0 bases and J dropped 5 bases, with 13 bases sitting between them. TCRdb recomputed calls from the 5' RACE reads with MiXCR, one row per CDR3 protein. The data contain 300,000 to 400,000 distinct CDR3 sequences, 8.7% of them singletons. With respect to this clonotype: The target antigen is unknown.

The sequence was collected from a man aged 18 to 29 who received the YFV17D yellow fever vaccine. The material was PBMCs, obtained on the day of the first yellow fever vaccination. V is TRBV30 and J is TRBJ2-5; D unresolved. The CDR3 reads CAWSVTPLLETQYF. The CDR3, as DNA: TGTGCCTGGAGTGTGACCCCACTGTTGGAGACCCAGTACTTC.